This T cell receptor (beta chain) comes out of a study of OX40 agonist ivuxolimab in advanced cancers. TCRdb's table, derived via immunoSEQ multiplex PCR, lists solely in-frame clones and lacks some. The sample holds nearly 70,000 clones, 85% seen once. CDR1 KGHSH and CDR2 LQKENI come from the germline V gene. The CDR3 totals 15 residues. V lost 3 bases to trimming and J lost 4 bases, with 12 bases between them. Here the sequenced sample was CD4+ or CD8+ T cells sorted from blood, taken in a trial of the OX40 agonist ivuxolimab. This chain connects TRBV18 to TRBJ2-2, with D perhaps TRBD2 (6 bases). The source is an adult with an advanced solid tumor such as melanoma, head and neck, liver or kidney cancer. The CDR3 DNA reads as TGTGCCAGCTCACCGGAGGGCGCGGGCACCGGGGAGCTGTTTTTT. It is translated as CASSPEGAGTGELFF.